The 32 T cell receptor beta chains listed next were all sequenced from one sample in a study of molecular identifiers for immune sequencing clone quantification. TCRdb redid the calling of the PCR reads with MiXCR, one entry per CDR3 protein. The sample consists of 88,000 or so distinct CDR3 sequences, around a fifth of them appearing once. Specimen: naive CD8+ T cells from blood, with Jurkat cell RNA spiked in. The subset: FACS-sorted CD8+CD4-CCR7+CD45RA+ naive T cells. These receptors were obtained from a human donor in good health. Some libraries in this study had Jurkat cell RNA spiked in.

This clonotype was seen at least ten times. CDR3 protein: CSVGRDSNQPQHF. CDR3 DNA sequence: TGCAGCGTTGGCAGAGATAGCAATCAGCCCCAGCATTTT. The chain joins TRBV29-1 to TRBJ1-5, with D unresolved. V lost 4 bases, J lost 0 bases, and 7 bases lay in between. The CDR3 contains 13 residues. Per the germline V gene, CDR1 is SQVTM and CDR2 is ANQGSEA.

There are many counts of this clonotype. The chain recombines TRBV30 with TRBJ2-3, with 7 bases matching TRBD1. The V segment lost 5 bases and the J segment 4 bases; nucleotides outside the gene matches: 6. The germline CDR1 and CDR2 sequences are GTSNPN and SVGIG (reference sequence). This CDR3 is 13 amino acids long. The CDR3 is CAWWDSTPDTQYF. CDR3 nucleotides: TGTGCCTGGTGGGACAGTACCCCAGATACGCAGTATTTT.

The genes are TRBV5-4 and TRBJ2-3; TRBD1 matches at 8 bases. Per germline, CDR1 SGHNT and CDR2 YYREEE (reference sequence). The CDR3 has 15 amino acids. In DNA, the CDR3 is TGTGCGTTCGGCAGGGGACAGGCTAGCACAGATACGCAGTATTTT. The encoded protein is CAFGRGQASTDTQYF. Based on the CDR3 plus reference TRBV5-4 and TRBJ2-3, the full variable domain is ETGVTQSPTHLIKTRGQQVTLRCSSQSGHNTVSWYQQALGQGPQFIFQYYREEENGRGNFPPRFSGLQFPNYSSELNVNALELDDSALYLCAFGRGQASTDTQYFGPGTRLTVL.

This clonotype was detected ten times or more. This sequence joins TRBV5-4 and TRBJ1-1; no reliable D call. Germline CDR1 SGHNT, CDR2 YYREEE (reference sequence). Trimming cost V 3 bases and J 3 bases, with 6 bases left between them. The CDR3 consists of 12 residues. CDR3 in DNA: TGTGCCAGCAGCTCCCTTGACACTGAAGCTTTCTTT. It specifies CASSSLDTEAFF. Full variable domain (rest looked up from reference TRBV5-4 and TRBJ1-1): ETGVTQSPTHLIKTRGQQVTLRCSSQSGHNTVSWYQQALGQGPQFIFQYYREEENGRGNFPPRFSGLQFPNYSSELNVNALELDDSALYLCASSSLDTEAFFGQGTRLTVV.

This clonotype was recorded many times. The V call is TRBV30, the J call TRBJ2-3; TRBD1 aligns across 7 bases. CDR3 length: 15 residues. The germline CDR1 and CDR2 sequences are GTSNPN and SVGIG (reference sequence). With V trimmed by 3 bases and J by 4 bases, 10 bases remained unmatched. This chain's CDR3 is CAWSMLTGPADTQYF. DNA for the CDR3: TGTGCCTGGAGCATGTTGACAGGGCCGGCAGATACGCAGTATTTT.

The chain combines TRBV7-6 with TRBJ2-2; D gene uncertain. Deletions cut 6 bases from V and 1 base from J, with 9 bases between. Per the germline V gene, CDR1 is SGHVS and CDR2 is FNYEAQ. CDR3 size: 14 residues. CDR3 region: CASRSDGNTGELFF. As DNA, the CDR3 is TGTGCCAGCAGATCGGACGGGAACACCGGGGAGCTGTTTTTT. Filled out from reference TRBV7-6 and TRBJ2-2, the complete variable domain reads GAGVSQSPRYKVTKRGQDVALRCDPISGHVSLYWYRQALGQGPEFLTYFNYEAQQDKSGLPNDRFSAERPEGSISTLTIQRTEQRDSAMYRCASRSDGNTGELFFGEGSRLTVL.

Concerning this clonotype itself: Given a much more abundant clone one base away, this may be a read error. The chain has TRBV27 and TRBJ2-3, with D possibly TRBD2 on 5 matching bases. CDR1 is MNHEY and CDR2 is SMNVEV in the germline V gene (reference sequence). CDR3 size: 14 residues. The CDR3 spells CAGSPARGTDTQYF. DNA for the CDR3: TGTGCCGGCAGCCCAGCGAGGGGCACAGATACGCAGTATTTT.

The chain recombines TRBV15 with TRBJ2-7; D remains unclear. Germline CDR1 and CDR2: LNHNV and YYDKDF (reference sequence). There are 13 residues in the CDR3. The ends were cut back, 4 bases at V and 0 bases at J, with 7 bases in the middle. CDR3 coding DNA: TGTGCCACCAGCACAGCTAGCTCCTACGAGCAGTACTTC. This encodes CATSTASSYEQYF.

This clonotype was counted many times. CDR3 amino acids: CASSLVAGPDTQYF. CDR3 nucleotides: TGTGCCAGCAGCTTAGTCGCAGGTCCAGATACGCAGTATTTT. The chain uses TRBV7-9 and TRBJ2-3; D ambiguous. The germline CDR1 and CDR2 sequences are SEHNR and FQNEAQ (reference sequence). There are 14 residues in the CDR3. The germline V and J ends were trimmed by 1 base and 4 bases, with 9 bases remaining between them.

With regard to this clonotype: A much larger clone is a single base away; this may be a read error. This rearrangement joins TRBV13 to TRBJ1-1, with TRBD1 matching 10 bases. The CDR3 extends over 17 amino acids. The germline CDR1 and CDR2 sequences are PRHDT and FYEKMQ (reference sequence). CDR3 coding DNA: TGTGCCAGCAGCTTCTTAGGGACAGGGGATGGGGGCACTGAAGCTTGCTTT. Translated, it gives CASSFLGTGDGGTEACF.

CDR3 DNA: TGTGCCAGCAGCTTGGGGCGGTGGGTTCGGGGCGAGCAGTACTTC. Translated: CASSLGRWVRGEQYF. The gene calls are TRBV5-8 and TRBJ2-7; D possibly corresponds to TRBD2 (5 bases). Germline V gene lookup returns CDR1 SGHTS and CDR2 YDEGEE. The CDR3 length is 15 residues. Trimming pared 0 bases from V and 6 bases from J, leaving 16 bases between.

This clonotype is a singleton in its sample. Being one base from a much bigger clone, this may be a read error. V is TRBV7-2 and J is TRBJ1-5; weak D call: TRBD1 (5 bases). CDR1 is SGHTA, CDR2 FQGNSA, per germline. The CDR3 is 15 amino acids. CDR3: CANSLRTLSNQPQHF. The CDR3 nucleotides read TGTGCCAACAGCTTAAGGACACTTAGCAATCAGCCCCAGCATTTT.

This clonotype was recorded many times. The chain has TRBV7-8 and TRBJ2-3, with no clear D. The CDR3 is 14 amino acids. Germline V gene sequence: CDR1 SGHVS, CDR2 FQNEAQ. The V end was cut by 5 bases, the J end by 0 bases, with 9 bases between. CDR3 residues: CASSLPRSTDTQYF. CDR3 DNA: TGTGCCAGCAGCCTTCCGAGGAGCACAGATACGCAGTATTTT.

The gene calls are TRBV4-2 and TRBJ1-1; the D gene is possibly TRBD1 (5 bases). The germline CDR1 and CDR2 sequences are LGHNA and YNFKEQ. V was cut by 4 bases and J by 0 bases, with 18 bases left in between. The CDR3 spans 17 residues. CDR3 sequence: CASSLSGRGFVNTEAFF. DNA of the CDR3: TGTGCCAGCAGCCTGTCGGGACGGGGGTTCGTGAACACTGAAGCTTTCTTT.

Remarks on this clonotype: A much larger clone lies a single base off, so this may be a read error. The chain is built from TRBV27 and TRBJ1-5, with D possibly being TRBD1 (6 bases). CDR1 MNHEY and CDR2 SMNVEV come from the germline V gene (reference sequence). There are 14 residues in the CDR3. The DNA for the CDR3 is TGTGTCAGCAGTTTGATCCAGGGGAATCAGCCCCAGCATTTT. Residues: CVSSLIQGNQPQHF.

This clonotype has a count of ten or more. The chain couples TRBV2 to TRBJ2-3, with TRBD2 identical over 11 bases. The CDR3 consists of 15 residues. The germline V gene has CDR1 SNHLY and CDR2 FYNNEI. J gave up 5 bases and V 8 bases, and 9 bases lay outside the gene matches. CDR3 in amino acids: CASRTLAGVGDTQYF. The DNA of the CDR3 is TGTGCCAGCCGTACACTAGCGGGGGTCGGAGATACGCAGTATTTT.

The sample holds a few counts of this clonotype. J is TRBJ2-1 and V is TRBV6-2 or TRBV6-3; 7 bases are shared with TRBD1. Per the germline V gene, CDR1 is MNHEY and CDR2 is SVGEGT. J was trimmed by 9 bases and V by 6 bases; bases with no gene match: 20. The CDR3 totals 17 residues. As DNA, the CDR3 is TGTGCCAGCAGATCCCACAGGGGCGGAAAATCGCAGGTTGAGCAGTTCTTC. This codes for CASRSHRGGKSQVEQFF.

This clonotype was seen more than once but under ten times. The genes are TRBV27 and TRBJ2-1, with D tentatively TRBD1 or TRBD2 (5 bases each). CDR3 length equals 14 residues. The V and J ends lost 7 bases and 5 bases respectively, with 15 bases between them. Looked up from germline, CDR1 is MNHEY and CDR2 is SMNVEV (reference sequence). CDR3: CASIQGPFNNEQFF. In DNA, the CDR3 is TGTGCCAGCATCCAGGGACCTTTCAACAATGAGCAGTTCTTC.

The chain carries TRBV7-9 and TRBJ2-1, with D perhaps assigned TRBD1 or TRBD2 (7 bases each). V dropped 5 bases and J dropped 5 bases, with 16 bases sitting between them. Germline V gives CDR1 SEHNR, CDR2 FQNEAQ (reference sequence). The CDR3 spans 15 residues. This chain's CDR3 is CASSRQGGSHNEQFF. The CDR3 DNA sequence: TGTGCCAGCAGCCGTCAGGGGGGGTCCCACAATGAGCAGTTCTTC.

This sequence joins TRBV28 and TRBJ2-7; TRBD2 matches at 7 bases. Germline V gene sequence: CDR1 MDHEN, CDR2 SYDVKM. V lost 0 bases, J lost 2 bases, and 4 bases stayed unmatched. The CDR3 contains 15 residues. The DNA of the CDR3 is TGTGCCAGCAGTTTATGGCAGGGAGGGACCTACGAGCAGTACTTC. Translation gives CASSLWQGGTYEQYF. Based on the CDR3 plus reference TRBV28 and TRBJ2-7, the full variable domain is DVKVTQSSRYLVKRTGEKVFLECVQDMDHENMFWYRQDPGLGLRLIYFSYDVKMKEKGDIPEGYSVSREKKERFSLILESASTNQTSMYLCASSLWQGGTYEQYFGPGTRLTVT.

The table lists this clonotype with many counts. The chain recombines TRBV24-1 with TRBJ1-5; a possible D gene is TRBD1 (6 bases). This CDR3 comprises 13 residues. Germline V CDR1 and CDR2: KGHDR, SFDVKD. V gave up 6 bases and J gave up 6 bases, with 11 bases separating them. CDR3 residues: CATSSGAGQPQHF. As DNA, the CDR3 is TGTGCCACCAGTTCGGGGGCTGGTCAGCCCCAGCATTTT.

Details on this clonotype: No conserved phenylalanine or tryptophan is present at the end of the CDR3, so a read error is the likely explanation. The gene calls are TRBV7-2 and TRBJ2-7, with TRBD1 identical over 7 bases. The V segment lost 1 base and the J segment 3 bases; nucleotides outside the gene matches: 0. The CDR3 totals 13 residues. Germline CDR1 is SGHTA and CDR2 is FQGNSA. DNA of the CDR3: TGTGCCAGCAGCTTAGGGACAGGCTACGAGCAGTACTCC. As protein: CASSLGTGYEQYS.

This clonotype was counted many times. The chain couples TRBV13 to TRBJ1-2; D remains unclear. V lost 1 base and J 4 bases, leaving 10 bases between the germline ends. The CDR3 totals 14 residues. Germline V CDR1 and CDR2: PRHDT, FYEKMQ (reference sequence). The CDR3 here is CASSLAPISYGYTF. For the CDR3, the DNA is TGTGCCAGCAGCTTAGCCCCTATATCCTATGGCTACACCTTC. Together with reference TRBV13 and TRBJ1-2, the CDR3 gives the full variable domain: AAGVIQSPRHLIKEKRETATLKCYPIPRHDTVYWYQQGPGQDPQFLISFYEKMQSDKGSIPDRFSAQQFSDYHSELNMSSLELGDSALYFCASSLAPISYGYTFGSGTRLTVV.

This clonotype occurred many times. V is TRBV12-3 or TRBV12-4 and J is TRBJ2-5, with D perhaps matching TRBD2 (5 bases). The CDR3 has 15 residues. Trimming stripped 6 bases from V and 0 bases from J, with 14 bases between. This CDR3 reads CASSPGIRYQETQYF. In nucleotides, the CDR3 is TGTGCCAGCAGCCCCGGGATCCGGTACCAAGAGACCCAGTACTTC.

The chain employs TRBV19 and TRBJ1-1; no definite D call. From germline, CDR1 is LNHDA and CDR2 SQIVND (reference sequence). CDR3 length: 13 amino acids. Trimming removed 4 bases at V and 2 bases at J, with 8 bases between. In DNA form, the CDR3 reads TGTGCCAGTAGTAATCTAGGTAACACTGAAGCTTTCTTT. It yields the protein CASSNLGNTEAFF.

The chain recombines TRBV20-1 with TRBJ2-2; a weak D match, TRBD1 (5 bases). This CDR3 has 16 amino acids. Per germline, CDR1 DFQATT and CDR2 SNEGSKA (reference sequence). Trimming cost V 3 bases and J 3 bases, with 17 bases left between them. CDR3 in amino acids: CSASAHQGRDTGELFF. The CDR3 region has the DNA TGCAGTGCTAGCGCTCACCAGGGCCGGGACACCGGGGAGCTGTTTTTT.

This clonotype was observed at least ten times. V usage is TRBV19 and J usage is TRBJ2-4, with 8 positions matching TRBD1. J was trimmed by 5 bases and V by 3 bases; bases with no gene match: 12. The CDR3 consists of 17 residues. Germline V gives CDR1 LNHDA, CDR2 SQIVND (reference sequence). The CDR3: CASSMQGALAAENIQYF. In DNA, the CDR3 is TGTGCCAGTAGTATGCAGGGGGCCTTAGCGGCGGAAAACATTCAGTACTTC.

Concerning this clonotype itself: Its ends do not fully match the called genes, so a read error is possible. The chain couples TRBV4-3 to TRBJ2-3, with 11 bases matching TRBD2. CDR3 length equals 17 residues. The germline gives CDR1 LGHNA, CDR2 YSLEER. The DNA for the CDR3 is TGCGCCCGCAGCCCCGGAATAGCGGGAGGGCCGGAAGATACGCAGTATTTT. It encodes CARSPGIAGGPEDTQYF.

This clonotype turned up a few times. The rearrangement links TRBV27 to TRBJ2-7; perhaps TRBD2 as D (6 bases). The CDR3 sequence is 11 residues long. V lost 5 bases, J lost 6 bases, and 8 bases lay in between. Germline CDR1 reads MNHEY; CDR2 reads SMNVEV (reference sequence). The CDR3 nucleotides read TGTGCCAGCAGTACCGGGGGCGAGCAGTACTTC. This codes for CASSTGGEQYF.

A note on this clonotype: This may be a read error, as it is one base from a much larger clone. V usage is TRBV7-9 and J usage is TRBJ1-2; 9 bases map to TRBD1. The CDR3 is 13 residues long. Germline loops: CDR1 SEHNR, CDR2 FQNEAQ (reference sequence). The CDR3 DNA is TGTGCCAGCAGTCGCGGGGACAGGGCTGGCCACACCTTC. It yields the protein CASSRGDRAGHTF.

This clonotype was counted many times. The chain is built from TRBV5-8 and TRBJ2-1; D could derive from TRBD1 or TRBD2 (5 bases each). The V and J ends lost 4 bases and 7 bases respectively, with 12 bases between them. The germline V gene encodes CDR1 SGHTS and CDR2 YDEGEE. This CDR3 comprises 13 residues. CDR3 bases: TGTGCCAGCAGCCTGGTGGGGGTGAATGAGCAGTTCTTC. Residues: CASSLVGVNEQFF.

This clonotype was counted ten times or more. CDR3 amino acids: CASRFRLAGGHEQYF. CDR3 bases: TGTGCCAGCAGGTTTAGACTAGCGGGGGGCCACGAGCAGTACTTC. This sequence joins TRBV7-2 and TRBJ2-7; TRBD2 agrees at 13 bases. The CDR3 extends over 15 amino acids. CDR1 SGHTA and CDR2 FQGNSA come from the germline V gene. J was trimmed by 5 bases and V by 6 bases; bases with no gene match: 7.